This T cell receptor (beta chain) was obtained from a study of T cell repertoires in aging, cancer and after chemotherapy. TRB rearrangements spanning V, D and J were amplified using mixed TRB-A/B primers. TCRdb reprocessed the multiplex PCR reads via MiXCR and lists one record per CDR3 protein. Among 8,900 or so distinct CDR3 sequences listed, around a third were seen once. Germline assignment: CDR1 SEHNR and CDR2 FQNEAQ (reference sequence). This CDR3 region has 13 residues. V gave up 9 bases and J gave up 9 bases; unmatched junction bases: 5. Study-wide findings and caveats: These repertoire data do not allow conclusions about immunological memory after chemotherapy.

This clonotype was counted only a few times. The antigen is not known. Peripheral blood genomic DNA, not sorted cells or RNA, was the template. The J gene is TRBJ2-1, the V gene TRBV7-9; 13 bases map to TRBD2. The sequence came from a human donor in good health. The sequenced sample was blood. CDR3 nucleotide sequence: TGTGCCAGGGGGACTAGCGGGGAGGTTGAGCAGTTCTTC. Encoded protein: CARGTSGEVEQFF.